This T cell receptor (beta chain) was found in a study of blood T cell repertoires in COVID-19. At the level of the study: Donors in the United States, Italy and Spain gave samples during acute or convalescent COVID-19. T cells, B-cell-depleted T cells, or PBMCs provided the cDNA or gDNA that served as material.

As processed by the authors: Estimation of nucleated cell counts relied on the amplification of reference gene primers. Generated by immunoSEQ multiplex PCR, the TCRdb table keeps only in-frame clones and is missing some. V and J calls and clone size come straight from that table; D and trimming were deduced from the DNA. The sample yields more than 200,000 clones, 70% to 85% seen once. V lost 7 bases to trimming and J lost 1 base, with 7 bases between them. The CDR3 totals 13 residues. This TCR came from a woman aged 40 to 50 who had recovered from COVID-19. Source material: peripheral blood. The V gene is TRBV12-3 or TRBV12-4, the J gene TRBJ2-2; unclear D gene. The CDR3: CASNTVNTGELFF. The CDR3 coding sequence is TGTGCCAGCAATACAGTGAACACCGGGGAGCTGTTTTTT.